This T cell receptor (beta chain) is from a study of circulating tumor DNA in untreated peripheral T-cell lymphoma (dated by TCRdb to the early 2020s). For the study in its entirety: To follow circulating tumor DNA that carried tumor TCR clonotypes, serum samples were taken at baseline and then repeatedly over the course of treatment.

To monitor patients with peripheral T-cell lymphoma who were getting frontline treatment on a trial, the study applied next-generation sequencing to T-cell receptor sequences. Library prep was done by the immunoSEQ multiplex PCR assay. This is the immuneACCESS table as TCRdb keeps it, with only in-frame sequences that have V and J called. A part of the clones is gone; compared with another copy, unresolved V genes explain less than half, and the rest is unexplained. This sample has more than 150 clones in its table, and roughly 83% of those were observed once. The ten largest make up about 9.4% of the sample. Of note for this clone: Its antigen is currently not known. No much larger clone exists at a distance of one base, and base qualities are not known.

The CDR3, cysteine through phenylalanine, is 11 amino acids long. Only the CDR3 region is kept as DNA, spanning 33 bases read in frame from base 1. Via the germline V gene, CDR1 is MNHNS and CDR2 SASEGT. Trimming at the junction amounts to 7 bases on V and 8 bases on J, and the germline ends lie 11 bases apart. The paper's findings and limits, for the study overall: Tumor-specific clonotypes turned up in approximately 72% of patients, identified from 85% to 90% of baseline tissues and from around 70% of baseline serum samples. ctDNA persistence did not always predict relapse, since two patients whose ctDNA stayed persistently detectable after therapy remained in remission over 10 years of follow-up. Among approximately 24 serially sampled patients, ctDNA clearance after two cycles was observed in about 40%, and a trend toward worse survival was observed with detectable ctDNA after therapy.

The chain employs TRBV6-1 and TRBJ1-2; the D gene is not confidently resolved. Sequenced material: cell-free DNA from blood serum. This receptor was taken from a human donor with peripheral T-cell lymphoma. The DNA reads TGTGCCAGCAACCCCGGGGTGGGCTACACCTTC. Translated, it gives CASNPGVGYTF.